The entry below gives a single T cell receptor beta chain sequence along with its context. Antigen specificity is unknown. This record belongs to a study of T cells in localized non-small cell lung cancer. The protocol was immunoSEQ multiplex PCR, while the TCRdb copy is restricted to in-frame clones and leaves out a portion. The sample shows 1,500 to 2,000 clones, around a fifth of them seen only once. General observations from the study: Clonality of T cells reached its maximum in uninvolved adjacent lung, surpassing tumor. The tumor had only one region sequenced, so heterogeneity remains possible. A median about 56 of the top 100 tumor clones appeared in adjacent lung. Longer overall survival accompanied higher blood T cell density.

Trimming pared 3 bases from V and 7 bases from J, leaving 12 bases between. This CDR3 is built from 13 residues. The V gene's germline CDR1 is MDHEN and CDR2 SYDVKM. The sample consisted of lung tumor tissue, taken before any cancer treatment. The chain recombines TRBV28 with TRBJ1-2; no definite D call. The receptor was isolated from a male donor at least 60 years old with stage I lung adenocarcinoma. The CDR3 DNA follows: TGTGCCAGCAGTTTGGAAGGCAGATCTGGCTACACCTTC. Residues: CASSLEGRSGYTF.